This is a list of T cell receptor beta chains from one sample in a study of T-cell reconstitution after alpha-beta-depleted transplantation in children. A single record per CDR3 protein comes from TCRdb applying MiXCR to the PCR reads. Here the sample spans about 640,000 distinct CDR3 sequences, approximately 15% being singletons. This specimen was PBMCs from the stem cell graft donor, taken from the stem cell graft. The receptor set was obtained from a human donor who donated a stem cell graft to a child with acute myeloid leukemia. Each CDR3 is given with its conserved first and last residue. A D gene is named only where the DNA matches it firmly. The size entry is marked missing in some rows and otherwise reads once, few, many or a size class.

J | size | V | D | DNA | CDR3
TRBJ2-5 | - | TRBV27 | TRBD1 | TGTGCCAGCAGGGGACAGGGGCGAGTGACCCAGTACTTC | CASRGQGRVTQYF
TRBJ2-6 | few | TRBV25-1 | - | TGTGCCAGCAGTGCAGGGGAATACTCTGGGGCCAACGTCCTGACTTTC | CASSAGEYSGANVLTF
TRBJ1-1 | many | TRBV6-6 | - | TGTGCCAGCAGTTACGTTCGGCACACTGAAGCTTTCTTT | CASSYVRHTEAFF
TRBJ2-7 | many | TRBV25-1 | TRBD2 | TGTGCCAGCAGGACTAGCGAGGCCTACGAGCAGTACTTC | CASRTSEAYEQYF
TRBJ2-3 | many | TRBV27 | TRBD2 | TGTGCCAGCAGTTTAGCGGGGGGGCTAGCAGATACGCAGTATTTT | CASSLAGGLADTQYF
TRBJ2-3 | - | TRBV5-1 | - | TGCGCCAGCAGCTTCCTACCAGGGAGCTCCGATACGCAGTATTTT | CASSFLPGSSDTQYF
TRBJ1-3 | many | TRBV29-1 | - | TGCAGCGTTGAAGATCTGGGGACAGGAAACACCATATATTTT | CSVEDLGTGNTIYF
TRBJ2-5 | few | TRBV20-1 | - | TGCAGTGTTCAGCGGATACAAGAGACCCAGTACTTC | CSVQRIQETQYF
TRBJ2-2 | - | TRBV24-1 | - | TGTGCCACCAGTGATCTGCCGGCCTACACCGGGGAGCTGTTTTTT | CATSDLPAYTGELFF
TRBJ2-3 | many | TRBV12-3/TRBV12-4 | - | TGTGCCAGCAGTTTGGAACCGCGAGATACGCAGTATTTT | CASSLEPRDTQYF